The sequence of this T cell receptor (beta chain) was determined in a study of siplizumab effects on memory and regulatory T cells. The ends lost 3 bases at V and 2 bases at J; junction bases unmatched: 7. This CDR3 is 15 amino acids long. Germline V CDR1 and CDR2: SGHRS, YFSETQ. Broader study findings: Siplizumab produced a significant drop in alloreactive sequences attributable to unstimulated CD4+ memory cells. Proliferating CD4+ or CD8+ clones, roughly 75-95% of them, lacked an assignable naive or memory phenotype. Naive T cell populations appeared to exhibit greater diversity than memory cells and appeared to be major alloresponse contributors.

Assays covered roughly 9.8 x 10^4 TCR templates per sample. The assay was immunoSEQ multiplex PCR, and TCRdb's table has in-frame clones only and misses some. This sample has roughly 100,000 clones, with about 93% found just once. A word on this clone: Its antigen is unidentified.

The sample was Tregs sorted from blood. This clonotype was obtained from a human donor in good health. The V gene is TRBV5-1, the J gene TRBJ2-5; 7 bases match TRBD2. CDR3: CASSSLLAAQETQYF. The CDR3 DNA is TGCGCCAGCAGCTCTTTGCTAGCGGCGCAAGAGACCCAGTACTTC.